This TCR beta chain was captured in a study of T cell responses to AZD1222 COVID-19 vaccine. Clones were sequenced by immunoSEQ multiplex PCR, and TCRdb holds only the in-frame ones, with some missing. The repertoire consists of 70,000 to 80,000 clones, with around 82% occurring once and the leading ten covering 47%. Whole-study findings and limits: Samples come after the peak T cell response, not at day 14. Vaccine-associated CD4 TCRs spanned spike, dominant at 160-218 and 743-854. Reportedly, close to half of spike-specific TCRs are directed against unmutated variant regions. Baseline seropositivity occurred in only 5 or 6 AZD1222 recipients.

V lost 4 bases and J lost 6; bases outside the gene matches: 6. This CDR3 is built from 14 residues. Germline lookup yields CDR1 MDHEN and CDR2 SYDVKM. As concerns this clone: No antigen is known for it.

This receptor was identified in an adult who received the AZD1222 COVID-19 vaccine. The sample here was peripheral blood, taken 28 days after the second AZD1222 dose. This sequence joins TRBV28 and TRBJ2-1; TRBD2 matches 7 bases. Here the CDR3 reads CASSSGGSANEQFF. The CDR3 DNA reads as TGTGCCAGCAGTTCCGGCGGGAGTGCCAATGAGCAGTTCTTC.